The entry below gives a single T cell receptor (beta chain) sequence along with its context. Its antigen is not known. CDR1 and CDR2 (germline): LGHNA, YSLEER. The V and J ends lost 0 bases and 3 bases respectively, with 6 bases between them. The CDR3 covers 14 residues. Primers used in a second PCR of about 7 to 12 cycles were a sample-barcoded 5' primer and a J-beta primer mix. The template-switch adaptor was a 5' adaptor with 12 random nucleotides. It tagged each cDNA molecule. In TCRdb, the 5' RACE reads were re-called with MiXCR into one record per CDR3 protein. The table shows about 900,000 distinct CDR3 sequences, with around 48% occurring only once. This sample is drawn from a study of blood T cells in healthy people across ages. Study as a whole: About one barcoded TCR beta cDNA was captured per two T cells.

Overall study results and limits: TCR beta diversity, measured per million T cells, fell in a roughly linear way with age.

The clonotype originates from a man aged 30 to 45 in good health. The sequencing input was blood. The chain is built from TRBV4-3 and TRBJ1-5; D gene uncertain. The CDR3 DNA reads TGCGCCAGCAGCCAAGAGCAGTTCAATCAGCCCCAGCATTTT. Translated: CASSQEQFNQPQHF.